One sample yielded the 25 T cell receptor beta chains listed below, sequenced in a study of blood T cell repertoires in COVID-19. TCRdb keeps only in-frame clones here, not all; method: immunoSEQ multiplex PCR. The sample contains about 180,000 clones, roughly 88% of which appear only once. The sample taken for sequencing was PBMCs or T cells enriched from blood (not recorded which). These receptors all come from a woman under 30 who had recovered from COVID-19.

The chain's CDR3 is CASSIDLDRAYNQPQHF. CDR3 nucleotide sequence: TGTGCCAGTAGTATAGATCTCGACAGGGCCTACAATCAGCCCCAGCATTTT. The chain combines TRBV19 with TRBJ1-5, with 7 bases identical to TRBD1. V shed 0 bases, J shed 3 bases, and the junction held 8 bases outside the gene matches. Per the germline V gene, CDR1 is LNHDA and CDR2 is SQIVND (reference sequence). The CDR3 is made up of 17 amino acids.

This chain uses TRBV28 with TRBJ1-1; D unresolved. Per germline, CDR1 MDHEN and CDR2 SYDVKM. The CDR3 runs 16 residues. Trimming cost V 6 bases and J 1 base, with 18 bases left between them. The CDR3, as DNA: TGTGCCAGCAGAAAACGACTAGGTCGGACGAACACTGAAGCTTTCTTT. Amino acid sequence: CASRKRLGRTNTEAFF.

The chain carries TRBV4-1 and TRBJ1-5; no clear D. Germline CDR1 reads MGHRA; CDR2 reads YSYEKL. V dropped 2 bases and J dropped 0 bases, with 8 bases sitting between them. The CDR3 has 15 residues. CDR3: CASSQYLNSNQPQHF. The CDR3 DNA reads TGCGCCAGCAGCCAATACTTGAATAGCAATCAGCCCCAGCATTTT.

This chain connects TRBV5-4 to TRBJ2-1, with D possibly TRBD2 on 6 matching bases. Trimming pared 2 bases from V and 1 base from J, leaving 16 bases between. The length of the CDR3 is 17 residues. Germline loops: CDR1 SGHNT, CDR2 YYREEE (reference sequence). The CDR3 nucleotides are TGTGCCAGCAGCTTCGGAGCTGGAGGGCCATCCTACAATGAGCAGTTCTTC. Translating it yields CASSFGAGGPSYNEQFF. Combining the CDR3 with reference TRBV5-4 and TRBJ2-1 gives the whole variable domain ETGVTQSPTHLIKTRGQQVTLRCSSQSGHNTVSWYQQALGQGPQFIFQYYREEENGRGNFPPRFSGLQFPNYSSELNVNALELDDSALYLCASSFGAGGPSYNEQFFGPGTRLTVL.

This sequence joins TRBV13 and TRBJ2-1; the D is unclear. Germline CDR1 PRHDT, CDR2 FYEKMQ (reference sequence). The CDR3 loop spans 11 amino acids. Trimming took off 5 bases at V and 8 bases at J, with 7 bases between the two ends. The CDR3 nucleotides are TGTGCCAGCAGCCCCACTCATGAGCAGTTCTTC. Protein product: CASSPTHEQFF.

The V call is TRBV13, the J call TRBJ2-1; tentatively, D is TRBD1 (7 bases). Deletions cut 3 bases from V and 3 bases from J, with 12 bases between. The CDR3 is 15 amino acids. Germline V lookup: CDR1 PRHDT, CDR2 FYEKMQ (reference sequence). CDR3 sequence (DNA): TGTGCCAGCAGCTTCGGCGGGACAGACTACAATGAGCAGTTCTTC. It is translated as CASSFGGTDYNEQFF.

The CDR3 loop is CAISGPGTFNTGELFF. CDR3 nucleotides: TGTGCCATCAGTGGCCCCGGGACTTTTAACACCGGGGAGCTGTTTTTT. The chain carries TRBV10-3 and TRBJ2-2; D possibly corresponds to TRBD2 (6 bases). Trimming removed 4 bases from V and 2 bases from J, with 14 bases in between. The CDR3 has 16 amino acids. Germline V lookup: CDR1 ENHRY, CDR2 SYGVKD.

This chain uses TRBV6-4 with TRBJ1-1; a weak D match, TRBD1 (6 bases). CDR3 length: 13 residues. V was shortened by 9 bases and J by 1 base, with 12 bases between the two germline ends. The germline V gene encodes CDR1 MRHNA and CDR2 SNTAGT. CDR3 amino acids: CASAAGANTEAFF. As DNA, the CDR3 is TGTGCCAGTGCAGCAGGGGCGAACACTGAAGCTTTCTTT.

The rearrangement links TRBV7-6 to TRBJ2-2; the D gene is possibly TRBD1 (6 bases). Germline V CDR1 and CDR2: SGHVS, FNYEAQ. The CDR3 spans 16 residues. The germline V and J ends were trimmed by 5 bases and 5 bases, with 18 bases remaining between them. The DNA for the CDR3 is TGTGCCAGCAGCCAAAATTTGGGGGCGCTAACCGGGGAGCTGTTTTTT. It codes for CASSQNLGALTGELFF.

The CDR3 DNA reads TGTGCCACCTCCCGGTCGATCGAAGGGGCATATAGCAATCAGCCCCAGCATTTT. It encodes CATSRSIEGAYSNQPQHF. This sequence joins TRBV19 and TRBJ1-5, with D possibly TRBD1 on 5 matching bases. CDR1 is LNHDA and CDR2 is SQIVND in the germline V gene (reference sequence). The length of the CDR3 is 18 residues. The V and J ends lost 10 bases and 0 bases respectively, with 25 bases between them.

The CDR3 DNA reads as TGTGCCAGCAGCCATCCCGACAAGTATCAGCCCCAGCATTTT. It specifies CASSHPDKYQPQHF. This chain connects TRBV28 to TRBJ1-5; D gene uncertain. This CDR3 region has 14 residues. V was cut by 6 bases and J by 5 bases, with 14 bases left in between. The germline V gene encodes CDR1 MDHEN and CDR2 SYDVKM.

The V call is TRBV5-5, the J call TRBJ2-7; 10 nucleotides match TRBD1. Germline assignment: CDR1 SGHKS and CDR2 YYEKEE (reference sequence). Trimming took 3 bases from V and 5 from J; bases not matched to a gene: 14. This CDR3 has 17 residues. The CDR3 nucleotides read TGTGCCAGCAGCTACACCGGGACAGGGGCAGGTTTTAACGAGCAGTACTTC. It encodes CASSYTGTGAGFNEQYF. The variable domain in full, with the rest retrieved from reference TRBV5-5 and TRBJ2-7, is DAGVTQSPTHLIKTRGQQVTLRCSPISGHKSVSWYQQVLGQGPQFIFQYYEKEERGRGNFPDRFSARQFPNYSSELNVNALLLGDSALYLCASSYTGTGAGFNEQYFGPGTRLTVT.

The chain has TRBV5-4 and TRBJ2-1; 7 bases match TRBD1. V shed 4 bases and J 0 bases; nucleotides not matched to a gene: 4. The germline CDR1 and CDR2 sequences are SGHNT and YYREEE (reference sequence). The CDR3 loop spans 15 amino acids. The CDR3 region has the DNA TGTGCCAGCAGCGTCCCAGGGGGCTCCTACAATGAGCAGTTCTTC. Its protein is CASSVPGGSYNEQFF.

Of note for this clone: Other DNA sequences of this sample code for an identical CDR3. J is TRBJ1-4 and V is TRBV20-1; D not resolved. The CDR3 extends over 10 amino acids. Germline assignment: CDR1 DFQATT and CDR2 SNEGSKA (reference sequence). Trimming removed 5 bases at V and 5 bases at J, with 3 bases between. The chain's CDR3 is CSASNEKLFF. In DNA form, the CDR3 reads TGCAGTGCTTCGAATGAAAAACTGTTTTTT.

The CDR3: CASSTQSSGGPGYTF. CDR3 bases: TGTGCCAGTAGTACCCAGTCGTCAGGGGGTCCTGGCTACACCTTC. The chain has TRBV19 and TRBJ1-2; 7 bases line up with TRBD1. Germline trimming cut 4 bases from V and 7 bases from J; bases unmatched to any gene: 12. Germline V gene lookup returns CDR1 LNHDA and CDR2 SQIVND (reference sequence). The CDR3 runs 15 residues.

The chain carries TRBV7-2 and TRBJ2-7; 15 bases line up with TRBD2. The CDR3 runs to 15 residues. Per the germline V gene, CDR1 is SGHTA and CDR2 is FQGNSA. The V and J ends lost 0 bases and 6 bases, in that order; junction bases with no gene match: 0. The CDR3 nucleotides read TGTGCCAGCAGCTTAGCGGGACTAGCGGGAGGCGAGCAGTACTTC. Translation gives CASSLAGLAGGEQYF.

In its sample, this clone was seen a few times. This chain connects TRBV7-6 to TRBJ1-3; D is ambiguous. The germline V gene encodes CDR1 SGHVS and CDR2 FNYEAQ. Trimming cost V 1 base and J 0 bases, with 7 bases left between them. There are 15 residues in the CDR3. CDR3 DNA sequence: TGTGCCAGCAGCTTAGGAGGCACCTCTGGAAACACCATATATTTT. Protein: CASSLGGTSGNTIYF.

J is TRBJ1-1 and V is TRBV11-2; the D gene is possibly TRBD1 (6 bases). In germline, CDR1 is SGHAT, CDR2 FQNNGV. This CDR3 has 13 residues. V lost 7 bases to trimming and J lost 3 bases, with 12 bases between them. CDR3 in DNA: TGTGCCAGCATCCAAACAGGGTACACTGAAGCTTTCTTT. Its translation: CASIQTGYTEAFF.

This chain joins TRBV2 and TRBJ1-2, with TRBD1 matching over 9 bases. The CDR3 totals 13 residues. Trimming removed 6 bases from V and 6 bases from J; junction bases left unmatched: 5. The V gene's germline CDR1 is SNHLY and CDR2 FYNNEI. This chain's CDR3 is CASRPGQGNGYTF. The CDR3 coding sequence is TGTGCCAGCAGGCCGGGACAGGGAAATGGCTACACCTTC.

The V call is TRBV3-1 (or the pseudogene TRBV3-2), the J call TRBJ2-4; 15 bases match TRBD2. This CDR3 has 15 amino acids. Germline V gives CDR1 LGHDT, CDR2 YNNKEL (reference sequence). V trimming: 6 bases; J trimming: 16 bases; junction bases outside the gene matches: 13. DNA of the CDR3: TGTGCCAGCAGGATGGGACTAGCGGGGGGCTCCGCTCTTTACTTC. Its translation is CASRMGLAGGSALYF.

The chain joins TRBV7-9 to TRBJ1-1; D uncertain. CDR1 is SEHNR and CDR2 is FQNEAQ in the germline V gene (reference sequence). CDR3 size: 15 residues. Trimming took off 1 base at V and 4 bases at J, with 13 bases between the two ends. CDR3 in amino acids: CASSLGSGKGTEAFF. The CDR3 DNA is TGTGCCAGCAGCTTAGGGTCGGGGAAGGGCACTGAAGCTTTCTTT.

This chain links TRBV11-2 with TRBJ2-3, with TRBD2 matching 11 bases. The CDR3 consists of 15 residues. The junction had 7 bases not matched to a gene; V was cut back by 4 bases and J by 7 bases. CDR1 SGHAT and CDR2 FQNNGV come from the germline V gene. This CDR3 reads CASSSTGTSGNTQYF. For the CDR3, the DNA is TGTGCCAGCAGCTCGACCGGGACTAGCGGAAATACGCAGTATTTT.

The CDR3 loop is CASSWAGEQYF. The CDR3 DNA is TGTGCCAGCAGCTGGGCGGGGGAGCAGTACTTC. This chain links TRBV5-5 with TRBJ2-7; possible D gene TRBD2, 6 bases. CDR1 and CDR2 (germline): SGHKS, YYEKEE (reference sequence). V lost 3 bases and J lost 7, with 8 bases in between. The CDR3 has 11 residues.

Concerning this clone: Its ends do not fully match the called genes, so a read error is possible. The chain links TRBV19 to TRBJ1-5; 9 bases agree with TRBD1. There are 16 residues in the CDR3. CDR1 LNHDA and CDR2 SQIVND come from the germline V gene (reference sequence). The CDR3 bases are TGTGCCAGTAGGGAACAGGGGGCAAATAGCTATCAGCCCCAGCATTTT. Protein product: CASREQGANSYQPQHF.

The chain employs TRBV6-5 and TRBJ2-7, with TRBD1 matching over 9 bases. The CDR3 consists of 14 residues. The germline CDR1 and CDR2 sequences are MNHEY and SVGAGI. The junction had 5 bases not matched to a gene; V was cut back by 5 bases and J by 3 bases. The CDR3 sequence: CASSPRDRVYEQYF. The DNA of the CDR3 is TGTGCCAGCAGTCCTCGGGACAGGGTCTACGAGCAGTACTTC.